The source of this T cell receptor beta chain is a study of blood T cell repertoires in COVID-19. TCRdb's table, derived via immunoSEQ multiplex PCR, lists solely in-frame clones and lacks some. This sample yields 210,000 or so clones, of which under 90% are seen a single time; 1.5% to 2% belongs to the top ten. The V segment lost 7 bases and the J segment 4 bases; nucleotides outside the gene matches: 7. There are 13 residues in the CDR3. The V gene's germline CDR1 is SGHDT and CDR2 YYEEEE. Sequences were obtained from PBMCs or T cells enriched from blood (not recorded which). The chain joins TRBV5-6 to TRBJ1-2, with TRBD1 matching 7 bases. The TCR sequence derives from a man aged 60-69 years who had recovered from COVID-19. DNA for the CDR3: TGTGCCAGCCTAAGACAGGGCGGCTATGGCTACACCTTC. Encoded protein: CASLRQGGYGYTF.